A selection of T cell receptor beta chains follows, all from one sample in a study of T cell responses to AZD1222 COVID-19 vaccine. Generated by immunoSEQ multiplex PCR, the TCRdb table keeps only in-frame clones and is missing some. The sample holds roughly 120,000 clones, roughly nine tenths seen once. The sample was peripheral blood, taken on day 0 of AZD1222 vaccination. Source of these receptors: an adult in good health. Each CDR3 is given with its conserved first and last residue. D genes are given only for firm matches. Rows may omit the clone size; those that give it use once, few, many or a size class.

d_call clone_size j_call v_call cdr3_nt cdr3_aa
NA NA TRBJ2-5 TRBV5-4 TGTGCCAGCAGCTTGGCAGGGGTTCGGGAGACCCAGTACTTC CASSLAGVRETQYF
NA NA TRBJ2-3 TRBV19 TGTGCCAGTAGTGCCCGGAGGGCAGATACGCAGTATTTT CASSARRADTQYF
TRBD2 once TRBJ2-3 TRBV2 TGTGCCAGCAGTAGTGGACTAGCGGTTACAGATACGCAGTATTTT CASSSGLAVTDTQYF
TRBD2 NA TRBJ2-1 TRBV10-1 TGCGCCAGCAGTAAGGCCGGGACTAGCGGGGCTGAGCAGTTCTTC CASSKAGTSGAEQFF
NA NA TRBJ1-1 TRBV10-1 TGCGCCAGCAGTGAGTCGGCGGCCCGAGGGACTGAAGCTTTCTTT CASSESAARGTEAFF
TRBD1 NA TRBJ1-4 TRBV19 TGTGCCAGTAGCAAACAGGGGGCAAGAGAAAAACTGTTTTTT CASSKQGAREKLFF
NA NA TRBJ1-4 TRBV2 TGTGCCAGCACACCTAGACAGTCAACTAATGAAAAACTGTTTTTT CASTPRQSTNEKLFF
NA NA TRBJ1-5 TRBV7-9 TGTGCCAGCAGCCTAATGGACTTGTCGGGCAATCAGCCCCAGCATTTT CASSLMDLSGNQPQHF
TRBD2 NA TRBJ2-7 TRBV11-3 TGTGCCAGCGGGACAGATTCTGAAGGACTAGCGGGTCGGCGAAGTGGGCAGTACTTC CASGTDSEGLAGRRSGQYF
TRBD2 NA TRBJ2-7 TRBV7-2 TGTGCCAGCAGCTCCGTCGGCGGGAGAAACTACGAGCAGTACTTC CASSSVGGRNYEQYF
NA NA TRBJ2-7 TRBV23-1 TGCGCCAGCAGGGATTGGACCGTAGGGCCCCGGACACCTCTAACCTACGAGCAGTACTTC CASRDWTVGPRTPLTYEQYF
NA NA TRBJ1-1 TRBV7-2 TGTGCCAGCAGCTTAGAAAAGGGGAACACTGAAGCTTTCTTT CASSLEKGNTEAFF
NA NA TRBJ2-2 TRBV7-9 TGTGCCAGCAGAGTCCCTACGAACACCGGGGAGCTGTTTTTT CASRVPTNTGELFF
NA NA TRBJ2-1 TRBV24-1 TGTGCCACCAGTGCGGAGTACAGTTGGAATGAGCAGTTCTTC CATSAEYSWNEQFF
TRBD1 NA TRBJ2-2 TRBV19 TGTGCCAGTAGTCCGACAGGGAGTGGCGGGGAGCTGTTTTTT CASSPTGSGGELFF
NA NA TRBJ2-2 TRBV5-1 TGCGCCAGCAGCTTAGAAACCGCCGGGGAGCTGTTTTTT CASSLETAGELFF
NA NA TRBJ2-5 TRBV28 TGTGCCAGCAGTCCCCCGGAGTTGGGGGGAGAGACCCAGTACTTC CASSPPELGGETQYF
NA NA TRBJ1-3 TRBV3-1/TRBV3-2 TGTGCCAGCAGCCCCACCCGGAACTCTGGAAACACCATATATTTT CASSPTRNSGNTIYF
NA NA TRBJ2-3 TRBV3-1/TRBV3-2 TGTGCCAGCAGCCAAGGGAGCACGACAGATACGCAGTATTTT CASSQGSTTDTQYF
TRBD1 NA TRBJ2-7 TRBV29-1 TGCAGCGTTGAAGACAGGGGGTACCACGAGCAGTACTTC CSVEDRGYHEQYF
NA once TRBJ1-5 TRBV2 TGTGCCACTTGGGGGGGACGGGATCAGCCCCAGCATTTT CATWGGRDQPQHF
TRBD2 NA TRBJ2-1 TRBV4-1 TGCGCCAGCAGCCAAGATACAGCGGGAACCTACAATGAGCAGTTCTTC CASSQDTAGTYNEQFF
TRBD1 NA TRBJ2-7 TRBV15 TGTGCCACCAGCAGGGGGGACAGGGGAATCGGCGAGCAGTACTTC CATSRGDRGIGEQYF